This TCR beta chain derives from a study of a mutant IDH1 vaccine in newly diagnosed glioma. For the study at large: Vaccination began 4-6 weeks post radiotherapy alone, or with temozolomide cycles. Standard pretreatment was either radiotherapy, temozolomide, or, for most, radiochemotherapy with temozolomide.

The CDR3 runs 14 residues. V was shortened by 4 bases and J by 0 bases, with 7 bases between the two germline ends. The germline V gene has CDR1 SGHDN and CDR2 FVKESK. Study results and caveats: Pseudoprogression apparently tracked independently of changes in top peripheral T cell clonotypes.

The table came from immunoSEQ multiplex PCR; TCRdb's copy has only in-frame clones and leaves some out. This sample carries tens of thousands of clones, less than 70% of them seen once, and the ten largest clones take about 5%. The time point denotes: week 47, end of study. Vaccination comprised doses that each held 300 ug of mutant IDH1 20-mer peptide, plus topical imiquimod. Weeks 1, 3, 5, 7, 11, 15, 19 and 23 were when patients received their eight vaccinations. This clone has only a few counts. Antigen specificity is unknown. Specimen: peripheral blood mononuclear cells (PBMCs), collected from a glioma patient whose treatment included an IDH1 peptide vaccine. This sequence was found in a man between 35 and 55 years old with glioma. Some clones in this sample may be carry-over from other donors' samples. V gene TRBV14 combines with J gene TRBJ1-3; D not certain. The CDR3 is CASSRDISGNTIYF. CDR3 DNA: TGTGCCAGCAGCCGAGACATCTCTGGAAACACCATATATTTT.